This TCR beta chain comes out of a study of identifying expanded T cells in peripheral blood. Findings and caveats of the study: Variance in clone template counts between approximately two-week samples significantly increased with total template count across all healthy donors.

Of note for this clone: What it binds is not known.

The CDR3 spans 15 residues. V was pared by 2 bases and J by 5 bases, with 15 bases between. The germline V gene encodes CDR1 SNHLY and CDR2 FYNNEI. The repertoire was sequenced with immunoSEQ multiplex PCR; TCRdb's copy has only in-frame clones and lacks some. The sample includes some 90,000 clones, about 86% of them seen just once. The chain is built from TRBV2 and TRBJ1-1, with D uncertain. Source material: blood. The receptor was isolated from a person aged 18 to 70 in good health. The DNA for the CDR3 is TGTGCCAGCAGTGAATCCCGTGGCCGGGGTACTGAAGCTTTCTTT. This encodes CASSESRGRGTEAFF.